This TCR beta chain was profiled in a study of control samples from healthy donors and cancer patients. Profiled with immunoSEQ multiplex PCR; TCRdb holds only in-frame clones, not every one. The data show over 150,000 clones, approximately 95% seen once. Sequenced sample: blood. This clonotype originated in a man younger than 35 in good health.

CDR3 sequence: CASSYGTGAEKLFF. CDR3 bases: TGTGCCAGCAGTTACGGGACAGGGGCTGAAAAACTGTTTTTT. The rearrangement uses TRBV6-5 and TRBJ1-4, with TRBD1 matching 10 bases. V lost 2 bases to trimming and J lost 7 bases; unmatched junction nucleotides: 1. In germline, CDR1 is MNHEY, CDR2 SVGAGI. The CDR3 sequence is 14 residues long.